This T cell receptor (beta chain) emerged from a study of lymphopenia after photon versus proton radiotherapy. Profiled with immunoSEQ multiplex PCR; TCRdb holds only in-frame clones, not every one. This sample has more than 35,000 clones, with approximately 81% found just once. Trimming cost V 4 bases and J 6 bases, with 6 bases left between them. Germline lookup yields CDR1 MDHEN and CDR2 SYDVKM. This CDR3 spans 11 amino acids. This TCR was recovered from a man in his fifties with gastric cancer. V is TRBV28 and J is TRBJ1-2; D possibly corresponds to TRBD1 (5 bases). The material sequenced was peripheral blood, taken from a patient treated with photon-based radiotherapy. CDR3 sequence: CASSWGNGYTF. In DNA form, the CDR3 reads TGTGCCAGCAGTTGGGGGAATGGCTACACCTTC.